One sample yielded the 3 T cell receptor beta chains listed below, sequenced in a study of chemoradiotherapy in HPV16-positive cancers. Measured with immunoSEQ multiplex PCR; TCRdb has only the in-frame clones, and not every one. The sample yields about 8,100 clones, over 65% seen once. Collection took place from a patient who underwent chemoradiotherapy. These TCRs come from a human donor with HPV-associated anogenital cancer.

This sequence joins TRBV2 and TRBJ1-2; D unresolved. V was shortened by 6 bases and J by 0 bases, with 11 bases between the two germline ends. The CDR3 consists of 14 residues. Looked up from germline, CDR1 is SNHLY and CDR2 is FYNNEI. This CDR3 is CASRKNTANYGYTF. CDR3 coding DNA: TGTGCCAGCAGGAAGAATACAGCTAACTATGGCTACACCTTC.

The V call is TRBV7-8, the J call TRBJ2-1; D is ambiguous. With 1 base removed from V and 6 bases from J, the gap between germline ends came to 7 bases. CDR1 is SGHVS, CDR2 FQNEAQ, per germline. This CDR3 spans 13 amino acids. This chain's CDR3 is CASSLVNPNEQFF. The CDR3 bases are TGTGCCAGCAGCTTAGTTAATCCCAATGAGCAGTTCTTC.

The CDR3 sequence: CASSFGQGAREQYF. CDR3 sequence (DNA): TGTGCCAGCAGCTTCGGACAGGGGGCTAGGGAGCAGTACTTC. This rearrangement joins TRBV5-6 to TRBJ2-7; 11 positions agree with TRBD1. This CDR3 spans 14 amino acids. The germline gives CDR1 SGHDT, CDR2 YYEEEE. J gave up 7 bases and V 2 bases, and 5 bases lay outside the gene matches.